Below, one TCR beta chain is given with its context. The sample originates from a study of TIL therapy for anti-PD-1-resistant metastatic lung cancer. The sample's time point: pre-treatment sample, taken before nivolumab and TIL therapy. The tumor samples were excised metastases, mostly pleural nodules or supraclavicular lymph nodes. Trimming removed 1 base from V and 4 bases from J; junction bases left unmatched: 9. Germline loops: CDR1 SGHTA, CDR2 FQGNSA. This CDR3 region has 16 residues. The libraries were made with immunoSEQ v3. TCRdb's copy holds only in-frame clones and misses some; the assay was immunoSEQ multiplex PCR. Altogether 95,000 or so clones are present, approximately 65% being singletons, with the ten largest covering approximately 11%.

This clonotype was obtained from a person between 25 and 79 years old with non-small cell lung cancer. Specimen: tumor tissue, collected at baseline. The rearrangement links TRBV7-2 to TRBJ2-7; 8 nucleotides align to TRBD2. DNA for the CDR3: TGTGCCAGCAGCTTAGTCACCGCGGGAGGCCGTTACGAGCAGTACTTC. Amino acid sequence: CASSLVTAGGRYEQYF.